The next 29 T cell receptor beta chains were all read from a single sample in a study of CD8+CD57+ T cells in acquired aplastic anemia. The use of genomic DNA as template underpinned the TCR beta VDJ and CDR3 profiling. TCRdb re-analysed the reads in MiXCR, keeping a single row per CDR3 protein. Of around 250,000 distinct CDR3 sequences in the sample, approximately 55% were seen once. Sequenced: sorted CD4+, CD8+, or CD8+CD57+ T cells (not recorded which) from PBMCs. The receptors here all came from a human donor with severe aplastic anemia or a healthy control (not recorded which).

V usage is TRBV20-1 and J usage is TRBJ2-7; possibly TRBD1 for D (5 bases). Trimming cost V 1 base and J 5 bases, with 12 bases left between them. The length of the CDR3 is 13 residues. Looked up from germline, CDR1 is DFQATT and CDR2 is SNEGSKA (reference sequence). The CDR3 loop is CSARGLGRDEQYF. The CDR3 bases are TGCAGTGCTAGAGGTCTGGGCAGGGACGAGCAGTACTTC.

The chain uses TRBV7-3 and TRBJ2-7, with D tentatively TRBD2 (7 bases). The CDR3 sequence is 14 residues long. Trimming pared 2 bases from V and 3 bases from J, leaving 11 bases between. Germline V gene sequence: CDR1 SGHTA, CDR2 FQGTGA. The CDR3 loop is CASSLGGGLYEQYF. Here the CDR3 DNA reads TGTGCCAGCAGCTTAGGGGGGGGCCTCTACGAGCAGTACTTC.

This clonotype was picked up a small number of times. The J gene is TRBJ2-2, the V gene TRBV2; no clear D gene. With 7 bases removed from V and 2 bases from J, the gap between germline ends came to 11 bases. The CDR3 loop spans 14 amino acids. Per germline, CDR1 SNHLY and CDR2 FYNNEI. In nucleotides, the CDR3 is TGTGCCAGCATAGGGCAGTCCAACACCGGGGAGCTGTTTTTT. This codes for CASIGQSNTGELFF.

The CDR3, as DNA: TGTGCCACCAGTGGCAGGAGGAACACAGATACGCAGTATTTT. Protein product: CATSGRRNTDTQYF. V gene TRBV24-1 combines with J gene TRBJ2-3, with D possibly matching TRBD2 (5 bases). Per germline, CDR1 KGHDR and CDR2 SFDVKD. The length of the CDR3 is 14 residues. Trimming stripped 5 bases from V and 2 bases from J, with 10 bases between.

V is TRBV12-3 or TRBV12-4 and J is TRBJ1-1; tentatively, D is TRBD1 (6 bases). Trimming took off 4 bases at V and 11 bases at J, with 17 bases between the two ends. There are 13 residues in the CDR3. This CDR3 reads CASSSWTDVRAFF. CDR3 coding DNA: TGTGCCAGCAGTTCCTGGACAGACGTTCGGGCTTTCTTT.

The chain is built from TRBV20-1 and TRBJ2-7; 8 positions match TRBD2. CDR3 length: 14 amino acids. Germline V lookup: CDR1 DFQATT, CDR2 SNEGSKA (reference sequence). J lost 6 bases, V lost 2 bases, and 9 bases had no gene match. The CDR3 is CSARSSGSFSEQYF. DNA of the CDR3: TGCAGTGCTAGATCGAGCGGGAGCTTCTCCGAGCAGTACTTC.

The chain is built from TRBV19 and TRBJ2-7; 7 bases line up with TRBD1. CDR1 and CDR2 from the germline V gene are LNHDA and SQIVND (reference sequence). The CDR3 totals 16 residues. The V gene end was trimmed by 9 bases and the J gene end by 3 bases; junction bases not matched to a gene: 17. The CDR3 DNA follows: TGTGCCAGCAGCCAAAGCCGGGACAGCCATTTCTACGAGCAGTACTTC. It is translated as CASSQSRDSHFYEQYF.

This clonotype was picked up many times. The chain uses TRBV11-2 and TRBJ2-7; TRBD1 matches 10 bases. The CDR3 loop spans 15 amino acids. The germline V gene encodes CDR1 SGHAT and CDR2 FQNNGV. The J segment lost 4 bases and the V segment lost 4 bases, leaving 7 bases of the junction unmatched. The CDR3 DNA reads TGTGCCAGCAGCTCCCGGGACAGGGGTGGGTACGAGCAGTACTTC. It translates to CASSSRDRGGYEQYF. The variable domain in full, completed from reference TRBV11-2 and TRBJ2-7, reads EAGVAQSPRYKIIEKRQSVAFWCNPISGHATLYWYQQILGQGPKLLIQFQNNGVVDDSQLPKDRFSAERLKGVDSTLKIQPAKLEDSAVYLCASSSRDRGGYEQYFGPGTRLTVT.

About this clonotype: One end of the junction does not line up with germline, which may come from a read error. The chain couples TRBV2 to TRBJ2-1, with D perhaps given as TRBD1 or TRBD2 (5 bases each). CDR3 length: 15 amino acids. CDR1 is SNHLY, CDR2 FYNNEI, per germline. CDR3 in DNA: TGTGCCAGCAGCCAGGGACCCGGGCCCTACAATGGGCAGTTCTTC. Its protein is CASSQGPGPYNGQFF.

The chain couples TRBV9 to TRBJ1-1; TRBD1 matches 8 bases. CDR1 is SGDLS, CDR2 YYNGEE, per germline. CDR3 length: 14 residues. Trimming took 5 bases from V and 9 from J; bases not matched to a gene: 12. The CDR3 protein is CASSEVGDRQKAFF. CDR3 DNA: TGTGCCAGCAGTGAAGTTGGGGACAGGCAGAAAGCTTTCTTT.

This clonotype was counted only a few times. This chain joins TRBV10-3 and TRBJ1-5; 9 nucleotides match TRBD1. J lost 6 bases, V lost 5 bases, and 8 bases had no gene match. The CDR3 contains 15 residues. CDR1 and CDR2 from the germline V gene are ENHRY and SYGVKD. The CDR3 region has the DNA TGTGCCATCAGTCAGGGACAGGGCGGGGCTCAGCCCCAGCATTTT. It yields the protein CAISQGQGGAQPQHF.

In DNA form, the CDR3 reads TGTGCCAGCAGCCCTCGGACAGGGTCGATTAATGGCTACACCTTC. As protein: CASSPRTGSINGYTF. This rearrangement joins TRBV3-1 to TRBJ1-2, with TRBD1 matching over 8 bases. The CDR3 loop spans 15 amino acids. Trimming at V came to 4 bases and at J to 6 bases, leaving 10 bases not matched to a gene. CDR1 and CDR2 (germline): LGHDT, YNNKEL (reference sequence).

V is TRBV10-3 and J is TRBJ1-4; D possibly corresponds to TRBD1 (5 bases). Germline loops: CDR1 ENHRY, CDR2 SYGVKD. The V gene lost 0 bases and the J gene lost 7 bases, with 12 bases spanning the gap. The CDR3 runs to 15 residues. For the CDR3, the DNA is TGTGCCATCAGTGAGTCCGTTGTCCAGGGTGAAAAACTGTTTTTT. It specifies CAISESVVQGEKLFF.

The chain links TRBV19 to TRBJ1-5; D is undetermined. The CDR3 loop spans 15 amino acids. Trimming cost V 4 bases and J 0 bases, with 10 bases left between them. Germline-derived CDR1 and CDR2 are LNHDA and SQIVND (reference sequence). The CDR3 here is CASSRRTDSNQPQHF. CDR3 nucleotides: TGTGCCAGTAGTAGGAGAACTGATAGCAATCAGCCCCAGCATTTT.

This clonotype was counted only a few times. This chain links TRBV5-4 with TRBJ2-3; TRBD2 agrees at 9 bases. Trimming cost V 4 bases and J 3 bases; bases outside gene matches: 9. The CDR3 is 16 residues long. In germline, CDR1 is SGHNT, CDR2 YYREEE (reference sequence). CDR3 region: CASSPLAGEKTDTQYF. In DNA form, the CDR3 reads TGTGCCAGCAGCCCATTAGCGGGGGAGAAAACAGATACGCAGTATTTT.

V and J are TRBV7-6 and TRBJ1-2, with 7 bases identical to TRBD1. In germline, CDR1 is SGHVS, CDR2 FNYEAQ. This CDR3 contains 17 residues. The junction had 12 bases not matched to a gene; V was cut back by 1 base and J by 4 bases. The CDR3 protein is CASSLGAGGIVGYGYTF. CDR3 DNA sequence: TGTGCCAGCAGCTTAGGGGCAGGGGGGATAGTAGGCTATGGCTACACCTTC.

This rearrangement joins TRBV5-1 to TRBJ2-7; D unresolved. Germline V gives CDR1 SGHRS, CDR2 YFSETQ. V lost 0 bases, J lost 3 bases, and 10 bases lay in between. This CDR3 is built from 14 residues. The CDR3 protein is CASSLEGAGYEQYF. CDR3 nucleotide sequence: TGCGCCAGCAGCTTGGAAGGCGCAGGCTACGAGCAGTACTTC.

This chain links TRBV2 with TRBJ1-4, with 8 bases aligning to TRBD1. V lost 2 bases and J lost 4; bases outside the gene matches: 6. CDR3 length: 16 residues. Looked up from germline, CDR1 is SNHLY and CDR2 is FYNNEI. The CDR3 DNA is TGTGCCAGCAGTGAATTTGTGACAGGGGATAATGAAAAACTGTTTTTT. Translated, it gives CASSEFVTGDNEKLFF.

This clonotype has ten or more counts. Here the CDR3 reads CSVDRAQETQYF. Written as DNA, the CDR3 is TGCAGCGTTGACAGGGCCCAAGAGACCCAGTACTTC. This chain uses TRBV29-1 with TRBJ2-5; a weak D match, TRBD1 (5 bases). The CDR3 covers 12 residues. Trimming took off 3 bases at V and 1 base at J, with 6 bases between the two ends. Germline CDR1 SQVTM, CDR2 ANQGSEA. Supplemented by reference TRBV29-1 and TRBJ2-5, the full variable domain reads SAVISQKPSRDICQRGTSLTIQCQVDSQVTMMFWYRQQPGQSLTLIATANQGSEATYESGFVIDKFPISRPNLTFSTLTVSNMSPEDSSIYLCSVDRAQETQYFGPGTRLLVL.

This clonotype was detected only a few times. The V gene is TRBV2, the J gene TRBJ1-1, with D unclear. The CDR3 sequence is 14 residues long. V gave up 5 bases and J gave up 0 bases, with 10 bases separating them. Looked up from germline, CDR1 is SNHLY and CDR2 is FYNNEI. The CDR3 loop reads CASSNSRMNTEAFF. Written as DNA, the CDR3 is TGTGCCAGCAGTAACAGCAGGATGAACACTGAAGCTTTCTTT.

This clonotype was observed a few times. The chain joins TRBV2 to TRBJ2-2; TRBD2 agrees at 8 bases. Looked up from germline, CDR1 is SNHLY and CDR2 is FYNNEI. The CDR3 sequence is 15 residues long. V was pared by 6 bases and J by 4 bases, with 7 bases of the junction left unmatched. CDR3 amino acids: CASRKTSEGTGELFF. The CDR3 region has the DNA TGTGCCAGCAGGAAGACTAGCGAAGGCACCGGGGAGCTGTTTTTT.

CDR3 sequence reads: CSVVSGGTEAFF. Here the CDR3 DNA reads TGCAGCGTTGTTTCAGGGGGCACTGAAGCTTTCTTT. V usage is TRBV29-1 and J usage is TRBJ1-1; TRBD1 matches 7 bases. The length of the CDR3 is 12 residues. Trimming cost V 4 bases and J 4 bases; bases outside gene matches: 3. Germline V CDR1 and CDR2: SQVTM, ANQGSEA. Filled out from reference TRBV29-1 and TRBJ1-1, the complete variable domain reads SAVISQKPSRDICQRGTSLTIQCQVDSQVTMMFWYRQQPGQSLTLIATANQGSEATYESGFVIDKFPISRPNLTFSTLTVSNMSPEDSSIYLCSVVSGGTEAFFGQGTRLTVV.

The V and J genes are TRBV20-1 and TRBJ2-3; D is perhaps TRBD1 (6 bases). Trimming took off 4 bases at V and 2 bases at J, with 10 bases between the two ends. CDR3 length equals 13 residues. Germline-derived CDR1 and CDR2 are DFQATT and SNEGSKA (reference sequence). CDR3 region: CSAKRGNTDTQYF. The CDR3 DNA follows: TGCAGTGCTAAGAGGGGGAACACAGATACGCAGTATTTT.

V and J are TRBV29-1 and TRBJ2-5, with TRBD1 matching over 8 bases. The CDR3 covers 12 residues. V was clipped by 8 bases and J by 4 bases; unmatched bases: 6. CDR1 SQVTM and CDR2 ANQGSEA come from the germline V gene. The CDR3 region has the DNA TGCAGCTTCGGACAGGGCGGAGAGACCCAGTACTTC. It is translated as CSFGQGGETQYF.

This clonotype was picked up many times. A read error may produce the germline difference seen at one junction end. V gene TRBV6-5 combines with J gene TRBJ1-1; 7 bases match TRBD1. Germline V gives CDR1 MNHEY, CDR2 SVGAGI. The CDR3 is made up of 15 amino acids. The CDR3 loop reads CAGSFYQGERTEAFF. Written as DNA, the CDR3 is TGTGCCGGCAGTTTCTACCAGGGGGAAAGAACTGAAGCTTTCTTT.

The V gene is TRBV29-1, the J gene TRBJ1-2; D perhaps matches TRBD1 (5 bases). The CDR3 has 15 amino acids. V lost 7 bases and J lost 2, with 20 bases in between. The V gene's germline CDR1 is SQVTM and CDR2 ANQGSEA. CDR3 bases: TGCAGCGGCAGTATGGGGGTTGGGGCAAACTATGGCTACACCTTC. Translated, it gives CSGSMGVGANYGYTF.

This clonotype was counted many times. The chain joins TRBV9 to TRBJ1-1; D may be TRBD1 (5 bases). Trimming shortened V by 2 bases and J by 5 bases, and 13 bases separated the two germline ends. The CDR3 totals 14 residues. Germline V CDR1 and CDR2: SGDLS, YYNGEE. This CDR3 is CASSVPGQGTEAFF. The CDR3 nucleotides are TGTGCCAGCAGCGTGCCGGGGCAAGGGACTGAAGCTTTCTTT.

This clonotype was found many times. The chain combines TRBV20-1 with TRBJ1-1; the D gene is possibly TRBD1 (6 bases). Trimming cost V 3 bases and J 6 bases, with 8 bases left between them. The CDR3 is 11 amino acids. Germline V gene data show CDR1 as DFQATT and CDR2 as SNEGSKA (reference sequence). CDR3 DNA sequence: TGCAGTGCTAGCAGGGGCGCTGAAGCTTTCTTT. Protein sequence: CSASRGAEAFF.

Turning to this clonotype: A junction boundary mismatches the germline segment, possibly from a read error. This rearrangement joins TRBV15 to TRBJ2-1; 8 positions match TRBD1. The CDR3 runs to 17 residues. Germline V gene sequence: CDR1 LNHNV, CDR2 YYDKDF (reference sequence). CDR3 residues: CATSNSRSGQELNEQLF. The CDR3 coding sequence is TGTGCCACCAGCAACTCCAGGTCGGGACAGGAGTTGAATGAGCAGTTATTC.